The rows below give T cell receptor beta chains drawn from one sample of a study of regulatory T cells in long-lasting Graves disease. TCRdb reprocessed the multiplex PCR reads via MiXCR and lists one record per CDR3 protein. The sample has under 450,000 distinct CDR3 sequences, approximately 25% seen once. The sample was peripheral blood mononuclear cells (PBMCs), taken when the disease was refractory, from a patient treated with antithyroid drugs. Receptors were obtained from a woman between 40 and 55 years old with Graves disease. The CDR3 runs from the conserved cysteine through the conserved F or W. The order of the fields is V gene, J gene, clone size, D gene, CDR3 DNA, CDR3 protein. The D gene is left open where the match is weak. Not every row has a clone size; where given, it reads once, few, many or a size class.

TRBV28	TRBJ1-1	many	-	TGTGCCAGCAGTTACCGGGACGGTTTGAACACTGAAGCTTTCTTT	CASSYRDGLNTEAFF
TRBV15	TRBJ2-7	few	-	TGTGCCACCAGCAGGGATTCTTGGGGGAGTGTAGCTTACGAGCAGTACTTC	CATSRDSWGSVAYEQYF
TRBV9	TRBJ2-5	many	-	TGTGCCAGCAGCGGCGACGGACTACTACAAGAGACCCAGTACTTC	CASSGDGLLQETQYF
TRBV7-8	TRBJ1-1	many	-	TGTGCCAGCAGCTTAGGTAGCATCTACAGCAAGGCTTTCTTT	CASSLGSIYSKAFF
TRBV7-6	TRBJ2-7	few	-	TGTGCCAGCAGCCAAAACGACGGGGTTACCTACGAGCAGTACTTC	CASSQNDGVTYEQYF
TRBV28	TRBJ2-2	-	-	TGTGCCAGCAGTTCTTTTGCCCGGAGCACCGGGGAGCTGTTTTTT	CASSSFARSTGELFF
TRBV30	TRBJ1-1	-	-	TGTGCCTGGAGTCCAGAGGGCCGAACGATATCTTTCTTT	CAWSPEGRTISFF
TRBV28	TRBJ1-1	many	TRBD1	TGTGCCGCCCAGAAGGGGGCAGTTGAAATGAACACTGAAGCTTTCTTT	CAAQKGAVEMNTEAFF
TRBV5-1	TRBJ2-7	-	TRBD1	TGCGCCAGCAGCTTGGGGTATGGGACAGGGGGCTACGAGCAGTACTTC	CASSLGYGTGGYEQYF
TRBV2	TRBJ2-1	many	TRBD2	TGTGCCAGCAGTCCTATGGCGGGAGTTAATGAGCAGTTCTTC	CASSPMAGVNEQFF
TRBV6-2/TRBV6-3	TRBJ2-7	-	-	TGTGCCAGCAGACCCCGGGGGGCGCGAAGCGAGCAGTACTTC	CASRPRGARSEQYF
TRBV2	TRBJ1-2	many	TRBD1	TGTGCCAGCATCCTCCGGGACAGGGTGGGCTACACCTTC	CASILRDRVGYTF
TRBV12-3/TRBV12-4	TRBJ2-7	medium-sized	-	TGTGCCAGCAGTTTTCACGGGAAGGGTTACGAGCAGTACTTC	CASSFHGKGYEQYF
TRBV28	TRBJ1-1	many	-	TGTGCCAGCAGTTTATCCCTCCCTTCGATTGGCAACACTGAAGCTTTCTTT	CASSLSLPSIGNTEAFF
TRBV2	TRBJ2-7	-	-	TGTGCCAGCAAGGTGACAACGGGCTCAACCCGAATCTACGAGCAGTACTTC	CASKVTTGSTRIYEQYF
TRBV2	TRBJ2-2	many	TRBD2	TGTGCCATAAGAAGTGGGGCTAGCGGAATTGTCGGGGAGCTGTTTTTT	CAIRSGASGIVGELFF
TRBV6-1	TRBJ1-4	many	TRBD1	TGTGCCAGCAGCATAGCGGAGACAGGGAGGGGGAAACTGTTTTTT	CASSIAETGRGKLFF
TRBV7-9	TRBJ2-5	-	-	TGTGTCAGCAGCTCAACAGGGGGGGGAGAGACCCAGTACTTC	CVSSSTGGGETQYF
TRBV6-1	TRBJ2-7	many	-	TGTGCCAGCAGTACCGAGGGAAGGGTAAACTACGAGCAGTACTTC	CASSTEGRVNYEQYF
TRBV5-1	TRBJ2-7	-	TRBD2	TGCGCCAGCAGCTTGGGGTTCGGCGGGGGGGAAGACGAGCAGTACTTC	CASSLGFGGGEDEQYF
TRBV19	TRBJ1-4	few	-	TGTGCCAGTAGCATGACAGACACTAATGAAAAACTGTTTTTT	CASSMTDTNEKLFF
TRBV27	TRBJ1-1	few	TRBD1	TGTGCCAGCAGTCCCCAGGGGGCCGGCACTGAAGCTTTCTTT	CASSPQGAGTEAFF
TRBV20-1	TRBJ1-1	few	-	TGCAGTGCTAAGAAGCCCGGGGGGACCACTGAAGCTTTCTTT	CSAKKPGGTTEAFF
TRBV28	TRBJ2-7	many	-	TGTGCCAGCAGTTTAGCGACCTACGAGCAGTACTTC	CASSLATYEQYF
TRBV6-9	TRBJ2-6	-	TRBD1	TGTGCCAGCAGTTCCCAAGGACAGGAAATCTCTGGGGCCAACGTCCTGACTTTC	CASSSQGQEISGANVLTF
TRBV6-5	TRBJ1-5	-	-	TGTGCCAGCAGTTGGGGACAGCCCCAGCATTTT	CASSWGQPQHF
TRBV12-3/TRBV12-4	TRBJ1-6	-	TRBD1	TGTGCCAGCCGGACAGGGGCGGGCTCACCCCTCCACTTT	CASRTGAGSPLHF
TRBV20-1	TRBJ1-6	few	-	TGCAGTGCTAGAGTTTACGGTGGTCCCCTCCACTTT	CSARVYGGPLHF
TRBV2	TRBJ2-4	many	-	TGTGCCAGCAGTGTTGGCCCTAAGTACTTC	CASSVGPKYF
TRBV20-1	TRBJ2-7	-	-	TGCAGTGCTAGCTCGAACAGGGTCTACGAGCAGTACTTC	CSASSNRVYEQYF
TRBV5-5	TRBJ2-5	-	-	TGTGCCAGCAGCTTGACGGTCCGGGAGACCCAGTACTTC	CASSLTVRETQYF
TRBV24-1	TRBJ2-5	many	TRBD2	TGTGCCACCAGTAAGGCGGGAGTTCACGAGACCCAGTACTTC	CATSKAGVHETQYF
TRBV6-2/TRBV6-3	TRBJ2-7	many	-	TGTGCCAGCAGTTACCGTAACACAGGTCTCAGCTCCTACGAGCAGTACTTC	CASSYRNTGLSSYEQYF
TRBV3-1	TRBJ2-5	-	TRBD2	TGTGCCAGCAGCCAAGGGACTAGCGGGAGTAAGACCCAGTACTTC	CASSQGTSGSKTQYF
TRBV4-1	TRBJ1-6	-	TRBD1	TGCGCCAGCAGCCATCCGAGAGGTGGGACAGGGTTAGGATCACCCCTCCACTTT	CASSHPRGGTGLGSPLHF
TRBV28	TRBJ2-7	many	-	TGTGCCAGCAGTAAGAGCTACGAGCAGTACTTC	CASSKSYEQYF
TRBV3-1	TRBJ2-1	-	TRBD2	TGTGCCAGCAGCCTCTATCGGGGCCTAGCGGGAGATGAGCAGTTCTTC	CASSLYRGLAGDEQFF
TRBV11-2	TRBJ2-7	many	TRBD1	TGTGCCAGCAGCTTACGGATCCGAAAAACAGGGGGCGAAGGCTTTTGGTACGAGCAGTACTTC	CASSLRIRKTGGEGFWYEQYF
TRBV12-3/TRBV12-4	TRBJ1-1	many	TRBD1	TGTGCCAGCAGTTTAGGAGGGGGCGCGAACACTGAAGCTTTCTTT	CASSLGGGANTEAFF
TRBV6-5	TRBJ2-6	many	-	TGTGCCAGCAGTTACTCGGCGGATACTCACTCTGGGGCCAACGTCCTGACTTTC	CASSYSADTHSGANVLTF
TRBV6-1	TRBJ1-5	many	TRBD1	TGTGCCAGCAGTGATCAGTTGGGACAGAATCAGCCCCAGCATTTT	CASSDQLGQNQPQHF
TRBV24-1	TRBJ2-1	few	-	TGTGCCACCAAGGGTTTCCACAATGAGCAGTTCTTC	CATKGFHNEQFF
TRBV27	TRBJ2-1	-	-	TGTGCCAGCAGTTTTTACAATGAGCAGCTCTTC	CASSFYNEQLF
TRBV28	TRBJ1-5	many	-	TGTGCCAGCACCATCGGAGGGGGTAGCAATCAGCCCCAGCATTTT	CASTIGGGSNQPQHF
TRBV19	TRBJ1-5	many	TRBD1	TGTGCCAGTAGTACTTCAGGGGGTCAGCCCCAGCATTTT	CASSTSGGQPQHF
TRBV11-1	TRBJ2-6	-	-	TGTGCCAGCAGCCCCTTTGGGGCCAACGTCCTGACTTTC	CASSPFGANVLTF
TRBV10-1	TRBJ2-5	many	-	TGCGCCAGCAGTGGACAGCCCCAAGAGACCCAGTACTTC	CASSGQPQETQYF
TRBV11-2	TRBJ1-1	-	TRBD1	TGTGCCAGCAGCTTAGTTGCAGGGGGGGTAGATTTGGCTTTCTTT	CASSLVAGGVDLAFF
TRBV10-3	TRBJ2-7	few	TRBD1	TGTGCCATCGCAGACGGGACAGGGAACGACGAGCAGTACTTC	CAIADGTGNDEQYF
TRBV24-1	TRBJ1-2	many	-	TGTGCCACCAGTGATGAAGATCCCTATGGCTACACCTTC	CATSDEDPYGYTF
TRBV2	TRBJ2-5	-	-	TGTGCCAGCACCAGCACTAGATTGGAGACCCAGTACTTC	CASTSTRLETQYF
TRBV7-2	TRBJ1-6	-	-	TGTGCCAGCAGCACCCGGGTGGACCGTGTGATTCAACCCCTCCACTTT	CASSTRVDRVIQPLHF
TRBV6-1	TRBJ1-4	many	-	TGTGCCAGCCTCCCCTTGGGAGGGGTCCGCAATGAAAAACTGTTTTTT	CASLPLGGVRNEKLFF
TRBV29-1	TRBJ1-2	-	TRBD1	TGCAGCGTTGAAGATCTAGGGGACAGGGTCAATGGCTACACCTTC	CSVEDLGDRVNGYTF
TRBV7-2	TRBJ2-7	-	TRBD2	TGTGCCAGCAGCACCCGGGGTTTAGCGGGACCTCTCTACGAGCAGTACTTC	CASSTRGLAGPLYEQYF
TRBV20-1	TRBJ1-5	few	TRBD1	TGCAGTGCGAGGACAGGGATAAGCAATCAGCCCCAGCATTTT	CSARTGISNQPQHF
TRBV19	TRBJ1-2	-	-	TGTGCCAGTAGTAGCAGGGATAGGATCTATGGCTACACCTTC	CASSSRDRIYGYTF